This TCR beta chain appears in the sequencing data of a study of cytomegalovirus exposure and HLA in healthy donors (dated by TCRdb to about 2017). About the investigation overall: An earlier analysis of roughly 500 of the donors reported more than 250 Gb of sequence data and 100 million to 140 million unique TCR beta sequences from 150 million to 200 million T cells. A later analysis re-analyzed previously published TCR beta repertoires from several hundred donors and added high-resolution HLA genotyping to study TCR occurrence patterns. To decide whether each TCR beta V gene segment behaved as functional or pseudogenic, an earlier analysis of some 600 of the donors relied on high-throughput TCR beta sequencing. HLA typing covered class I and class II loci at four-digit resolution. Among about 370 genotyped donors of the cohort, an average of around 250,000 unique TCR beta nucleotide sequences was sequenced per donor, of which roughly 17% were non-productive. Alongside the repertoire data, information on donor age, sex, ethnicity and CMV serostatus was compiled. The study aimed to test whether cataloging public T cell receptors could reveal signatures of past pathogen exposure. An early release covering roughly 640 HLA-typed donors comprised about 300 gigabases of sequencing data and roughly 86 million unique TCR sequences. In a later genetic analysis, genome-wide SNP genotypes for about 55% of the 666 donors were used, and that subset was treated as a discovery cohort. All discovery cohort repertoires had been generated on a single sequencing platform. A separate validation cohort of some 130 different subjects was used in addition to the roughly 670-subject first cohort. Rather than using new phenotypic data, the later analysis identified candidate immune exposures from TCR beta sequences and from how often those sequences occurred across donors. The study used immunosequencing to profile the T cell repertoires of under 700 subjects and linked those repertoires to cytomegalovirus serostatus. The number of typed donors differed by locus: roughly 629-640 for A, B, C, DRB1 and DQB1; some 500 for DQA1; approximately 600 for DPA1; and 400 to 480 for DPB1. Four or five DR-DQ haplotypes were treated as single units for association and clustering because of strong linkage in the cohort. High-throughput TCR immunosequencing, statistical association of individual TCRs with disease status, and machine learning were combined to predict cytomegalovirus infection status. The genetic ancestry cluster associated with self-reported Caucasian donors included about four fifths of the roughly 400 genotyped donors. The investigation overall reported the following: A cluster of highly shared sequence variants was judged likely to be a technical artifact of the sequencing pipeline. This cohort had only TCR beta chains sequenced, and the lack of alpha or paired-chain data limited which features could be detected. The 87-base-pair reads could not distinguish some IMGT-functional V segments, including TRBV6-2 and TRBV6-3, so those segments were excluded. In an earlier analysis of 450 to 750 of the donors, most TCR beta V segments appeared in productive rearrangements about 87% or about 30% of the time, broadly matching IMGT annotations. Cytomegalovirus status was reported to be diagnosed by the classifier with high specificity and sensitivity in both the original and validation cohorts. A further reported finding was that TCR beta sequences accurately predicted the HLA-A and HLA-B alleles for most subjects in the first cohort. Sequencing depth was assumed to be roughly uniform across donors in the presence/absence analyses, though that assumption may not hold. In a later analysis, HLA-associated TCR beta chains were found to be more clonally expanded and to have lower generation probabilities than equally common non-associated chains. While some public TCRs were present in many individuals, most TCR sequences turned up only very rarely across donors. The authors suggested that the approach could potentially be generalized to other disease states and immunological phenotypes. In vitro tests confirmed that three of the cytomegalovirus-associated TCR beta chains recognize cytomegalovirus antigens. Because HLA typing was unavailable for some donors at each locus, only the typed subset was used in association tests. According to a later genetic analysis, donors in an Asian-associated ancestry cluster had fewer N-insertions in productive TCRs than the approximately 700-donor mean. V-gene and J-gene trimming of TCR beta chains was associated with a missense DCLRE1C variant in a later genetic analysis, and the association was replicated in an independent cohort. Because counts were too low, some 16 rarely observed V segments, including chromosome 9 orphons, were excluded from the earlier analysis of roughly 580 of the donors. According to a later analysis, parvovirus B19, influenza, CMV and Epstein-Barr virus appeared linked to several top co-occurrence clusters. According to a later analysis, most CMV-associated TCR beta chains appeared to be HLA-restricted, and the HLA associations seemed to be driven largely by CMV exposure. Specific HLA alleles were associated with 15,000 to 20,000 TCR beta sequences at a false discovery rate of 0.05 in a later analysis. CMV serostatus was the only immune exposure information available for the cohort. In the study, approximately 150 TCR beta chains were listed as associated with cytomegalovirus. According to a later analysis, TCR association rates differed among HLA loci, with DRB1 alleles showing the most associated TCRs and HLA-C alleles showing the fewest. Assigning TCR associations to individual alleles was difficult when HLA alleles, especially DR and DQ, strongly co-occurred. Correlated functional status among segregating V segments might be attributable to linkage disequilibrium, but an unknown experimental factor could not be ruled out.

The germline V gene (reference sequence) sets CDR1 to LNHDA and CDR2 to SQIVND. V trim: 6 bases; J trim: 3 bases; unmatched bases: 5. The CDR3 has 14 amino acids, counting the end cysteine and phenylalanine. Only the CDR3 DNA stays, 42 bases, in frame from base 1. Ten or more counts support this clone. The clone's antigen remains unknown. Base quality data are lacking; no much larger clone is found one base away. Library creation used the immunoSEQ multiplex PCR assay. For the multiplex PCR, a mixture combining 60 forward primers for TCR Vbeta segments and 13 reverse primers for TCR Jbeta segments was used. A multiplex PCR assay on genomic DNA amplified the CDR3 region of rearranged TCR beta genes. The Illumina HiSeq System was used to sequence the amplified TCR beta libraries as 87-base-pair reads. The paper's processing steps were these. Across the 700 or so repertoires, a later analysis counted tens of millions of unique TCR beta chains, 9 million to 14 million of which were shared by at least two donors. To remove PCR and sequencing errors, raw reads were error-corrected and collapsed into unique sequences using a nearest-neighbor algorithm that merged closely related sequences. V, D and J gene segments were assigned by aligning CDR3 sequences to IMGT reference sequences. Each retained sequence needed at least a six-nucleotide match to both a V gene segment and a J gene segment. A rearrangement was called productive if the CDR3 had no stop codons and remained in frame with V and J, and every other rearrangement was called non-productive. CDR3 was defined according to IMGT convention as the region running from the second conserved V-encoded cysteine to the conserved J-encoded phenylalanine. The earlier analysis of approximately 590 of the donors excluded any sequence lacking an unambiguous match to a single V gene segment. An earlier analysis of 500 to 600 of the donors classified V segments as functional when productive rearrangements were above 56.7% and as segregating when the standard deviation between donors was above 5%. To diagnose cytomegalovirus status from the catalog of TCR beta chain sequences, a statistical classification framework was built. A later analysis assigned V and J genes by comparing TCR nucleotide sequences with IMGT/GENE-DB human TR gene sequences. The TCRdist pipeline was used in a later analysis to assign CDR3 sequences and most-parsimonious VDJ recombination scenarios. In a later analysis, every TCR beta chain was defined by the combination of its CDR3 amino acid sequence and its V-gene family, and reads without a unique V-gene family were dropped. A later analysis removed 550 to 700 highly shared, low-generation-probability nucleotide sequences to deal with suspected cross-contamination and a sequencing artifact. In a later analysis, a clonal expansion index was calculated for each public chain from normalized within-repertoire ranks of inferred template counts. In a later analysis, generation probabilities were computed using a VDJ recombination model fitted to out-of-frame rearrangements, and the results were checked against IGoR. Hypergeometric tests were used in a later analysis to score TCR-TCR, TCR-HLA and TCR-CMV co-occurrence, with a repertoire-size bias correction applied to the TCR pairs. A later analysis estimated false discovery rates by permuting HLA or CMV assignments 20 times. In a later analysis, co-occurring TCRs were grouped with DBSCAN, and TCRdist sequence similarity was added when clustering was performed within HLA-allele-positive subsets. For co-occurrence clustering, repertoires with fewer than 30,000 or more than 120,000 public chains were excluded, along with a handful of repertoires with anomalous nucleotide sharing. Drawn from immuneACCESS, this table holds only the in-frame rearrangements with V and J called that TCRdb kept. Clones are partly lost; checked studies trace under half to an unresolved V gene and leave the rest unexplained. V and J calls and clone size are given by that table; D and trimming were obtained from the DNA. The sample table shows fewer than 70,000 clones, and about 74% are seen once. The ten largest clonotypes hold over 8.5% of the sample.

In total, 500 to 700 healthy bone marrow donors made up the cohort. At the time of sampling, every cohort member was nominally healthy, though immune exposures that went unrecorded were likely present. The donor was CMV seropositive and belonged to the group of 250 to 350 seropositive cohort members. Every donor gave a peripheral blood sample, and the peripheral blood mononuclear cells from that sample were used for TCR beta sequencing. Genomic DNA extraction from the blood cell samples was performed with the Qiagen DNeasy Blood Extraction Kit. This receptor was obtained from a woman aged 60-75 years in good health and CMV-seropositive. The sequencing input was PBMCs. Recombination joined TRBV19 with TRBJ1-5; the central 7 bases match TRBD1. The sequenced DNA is TGTGCCAGTAGGGGCAGGGGGTTCAATCAGCCCCAGCATTTT. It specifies CASRGRGFNQPQHF.